Detailed here is one TCR beta chain. The target antigen is unknown. The investigators reverse transcribed all of the isolated RNA, so they sequenced expressed TCRB transcripts. Assay: immunoSEQ multiplex PCR; the TCRdb copy retains only in-frame clones and omits some. The top ten hold 0.53% of the sample, which has around 100,000 clones, 25% to 35% seen once. The data are from a study of beta chain features in type 1 diabetes. Across the study: Researchers looked at over 100,000,000 sorted cells across all samples.

The CDR3 is made up of 13 amino acids. Germline CDR1 and CDR2: SQVTM and ANQGSEA. Between the trimmed V and J ends, which lost 3 bases and 3 bases, there was a span of 11 bases. Whole-study results and caveats: Over-representation of high TCR-expressing cells was a possible consequence of cDNA sequencing. All four CD4+ subsets of Type 1 diabetes patients contained TCRB CDR3s that were moderately but significantly shorter.

This TCR came from a woman aged 18 to 35 with type 1 diabetes. The V and J genes are TRBV29-1 and TRBJ1-2; D is uncertain. Sequencing used central memory CD4+ T cells from blood. The CDR3 here is CSVDGGGHYGYTF. CDR3 DNA: TGCAGCGTTGACGGCGGTGGCCACTATGGCTACACCTTC.